This T cell receptor (beta chain) was profiled in a study of neurological immune-mediated disorders. General study results and limits: One related-CDR3 cluster, identified by phylogenetic grouping, held the repertoires of 18 of 34 multiple sclerosis patients and was a possible signature.

The unsorted libraries were prepared from 2 million PBMCs (stored at -80 C). This clonotype was picked up many times. The antigen is not known. TCRdb fed the 5' RACE reads into MiXCR, producing one record per CDR3 protein. The table records about 29,000 distinct CDR3 sequences, about 3.5% of them present only once. Germline CDR1 reads SGHRS; CDR2 reads YFSETQ. This CDR3 spans 14 amino acids. V shed 4 bases, J shed 3 bases, and the junction held 7 bases outside the gene matches. This clonotype was sampled from a woman younger than 45 with multiple sclerosis. The chain recombines TRBV5-1 with TRBJ2-7, with 7 bases matching TRBD1. Sequencing input: PBMCs. The CDR3 coding sequence is TGCGCCAGCAGCCTACAGGGGTCCGACTACGAGCAGTACTTC. It specifies CASSLQGSDYEQYF.